This entry describes one T cell receptor (beta chain). Its antigen is currently unknown. Autoimmune disease history or systemic immunosuppression excluded patients. The data were taken from a study of OX40 agonist ivuxolimab in advanced cancers. Study as a whole: Eligibility admitted prior anti-PD-1, anti-PD-L1 or anti-CTLA-4 therapy; 40% to 50% had some.

Study-wide results and limits: In the 0.1 to 3.0 mg/kg range, CD4+ and CD8+ blood T cells had expanded clonally by week 6. Expanded clones belonging to CD8+ T cells outnumbered, on average, those of CD4+.

Sequenced by immunoSEQ multiplex PCR; TCRdb stores in-frame clones only, minus some. Of about 38,000 clones in the sample, 65% to 85% were seen once. Per germline, CDR1 MNHEY and CDR2 SVGAGI. This CDR3 is 15 amino acids long. After removal of 0 bases from V and 4 bases from J, the junction contained 2 bases not matched to a gene. The sample in question was CD4+ or CD8+ T cells sorted from blood, obtained in a trial of the OX40 agonist ivuxolimab. The rearrangement joins TRBV6-5 to TRBJ1-5; 8 bases match TRBD1. The receptor comes from an adult with an advanced solid tumor such as melanoma, head and neck, liver or kidney cancer. CDR3 loop: CASSYSRDRNQPQHF. The CDR3 DNA sequence: TGTGCCAGCAGTTACTCGAGGGACAGGAATCAGCCCCAGCATTTT.